This T cell receptor beta chain comes out of a study of T-cell reconstitution after alpha-beta-depleted transplantation in children. This clonotype was seen at least ten times. TCRbeta library construction was performed incorporating unique molecular identifiers. TCRdb analysed the PCR reads with MiXCR anew, one entry per CDR3 protein. The table has almost 500,000 distinct CDR3 sequences, around 13% seen once. In germline, CDR1 is MGHRA, CDR2 YSYEKL. V was shortened by 0 bases and J by 4 bases, with 10 bases between the two germline ends. The CDR3 totals 14 residues. Here the sequenced sample was PBMCs from the stem cell graft donor, taken from the stem cell graft. The clonotype comes from a human donor who donated a stem cell graft to a child with combined immunodeficiency. This chain joins TRBV4-1 and TRBJ2-7, with D unclear. CDR3 protein: CASSQDRAEYEQYF. The CDR3 DNA is TGCGCCAGCAGCCAAGATAGGGCAGAGTACGAGCAGTACTTC.